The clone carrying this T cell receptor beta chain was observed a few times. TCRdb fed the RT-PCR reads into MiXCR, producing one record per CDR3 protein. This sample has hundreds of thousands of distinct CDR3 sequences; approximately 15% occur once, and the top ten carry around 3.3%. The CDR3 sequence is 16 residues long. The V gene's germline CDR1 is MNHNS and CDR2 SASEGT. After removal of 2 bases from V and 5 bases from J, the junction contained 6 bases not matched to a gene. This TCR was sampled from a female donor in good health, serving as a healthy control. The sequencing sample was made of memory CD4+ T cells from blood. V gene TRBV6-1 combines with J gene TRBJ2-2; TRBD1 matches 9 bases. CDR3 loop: CASSEWGQGSTGELFF. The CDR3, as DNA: TGTGCCAGCAGTGAATGGGGACAGGGCTCTACCGGGGAGCTGTTTTTT.